These 30 T cell receptor beta chains came from one sample sequenced in a study of shared clonotypes between healthy human individuals. Only in-frame clones appear in the TCRdb table, and some are missing; sequencing was by immunoSEQ multiplex PCR. This table holds about 380,000 clones, roughly 96% found once. The sequencing sample was made of memory CD8+ T cells sorted from blood. The subset denotes: CD45RO+ cells pooled with CCR7-negative TemRA cells. Receptors were obtained from a man younger than 40 in good health.

V is TRBV19 and J is TRBJ1-5; 12 positions agree with TRBD1. CDR3 length equals 16 residues. The germline CDR1 and CDR2 sequences are LNHDA and SQIVND (reference sequence). Trimming cost V 4 bases and J 4 bases; bases outside gene matches: 5. DNA for the CDR3: TGTGCCAGTAGTAAAGGGACAGGGGGCCTAAATCAGCCCCAGCATTTT. Its protein product is CASSKGTGGLNQPQHF.

The gene calls are TRBV25-1 and TRBJ2-7; the D is unclear. This CDR3 is built from 13 residues. Germline V lookup: CDR1 MGHDK, CDR2 SYGVNS. The V gene lost 2 bases and the J gene lost 3 bases, with 8 bases spanning the gap. The CDR3 region has the DNA TGTGCCAGCAGTGAACCTGCCTACTACGAGCAGTACTTC. The encoded protein is CASSEPAYYEQYF.

A word on this clone: A junction boundary mismatches the germline segment, possibly from a read error. The CDR3 is CAWSVHVLRF. The CDR3 bases are TGTGCCTGGAGTGTACACGTACTCAGATTT. The chain carries TRBV30 and TRBJ1-1; D is uncertain. The CDR3 length is 10 residues. The germline CDR1 and CDR2 sequences are GTSNPN and SVGIG (reference sequence). Drawing the rest from reference TRBV30 and TRBJ1-1, the complete variable domain is SQTIHQWPATLVQPVGSPLSLECTVEGTSNPNLYWYRQAAGRGLQLLFYSVGIGQISSEVPQNLSASRPQDRQFILSSKKLLLSDSGFYLCAWSVHVLRFGQGTRLTVV.

This clone was observed once. The chain has TRBV6-6 and TRBJ2-2; tentative D call: TRBD1 (5 bases). The germline gives CDR1 MNHNY, CDR2 SVGAGI (reference sequence). The CDR3 has 16 residues. The V and J ends lost 7 bases and 5 bases respectively, with 20 bases between them. The CDR3 reads CASTRPPATETGELFF. In DNA, the CDR3 is TGTGCCAGCACCCGACCCCCAGCGACAGAGACCGGGGAGCTGTTTTTT.

The V and J genes are TRBV2 and TRBJ2-7; TRBD2 is a possible D gene (6 bases). V was cut by 3 bases and J by 0 bases, with 6 bases left in between. This CDR3 contains 13 residues. Germline V CDR1 and CDR2: SNHLY, FYNNEI. CDR3 nucleotide sequence: TGTGCCAGCAGTGACGGGAGCTCCTACGAGCAGTACTTC. Its protein is CASSDGSSYEQYF.

The chain uses TRBV5-1 and TRBJ1-1; 8 positions match TRBD1. V lost 3 bases, J lost 1 base, and 8 bases stayed unmatched. Germline lookup yields CDR1 SGHRS and CDR2 YFSETQ. The CDR3 sequence is 16 residues long. The CDR3 DNA reads as TGCGCCAGCAGCTCCGGACAGGGCAGGCAGAACACTGAAGCTTTCTTT. Amino acids: CASSSGQGRQNTEAFF.

As DNA, the CDR3 is TGTGCCAGCAGTTTGTTTGCTAGCGGGACAGATACGCAGTATTTT. This encodes CASSLFASGTDTQYF. This chain links TRBV27 with TRBJ2-3, with 8 bases aligning to TRBD2. The length of the CDR3 is 15 residues. The V gene end was trimmed by 3 bases and the J gene end by 3 bases; junction bases not matched to a gene: 5. Per the germline V gene, CDR1 is MNHEY and CDR2 is SMNVEV (reference sequence).

In its sample, this clone was seen a few times. The CDR3 spells CASSVDYEQYF. DNA of the CDR3: TGTGCCAGCAGTGTGGACTACGAGCAGTACTTC. The V call is TRBV2, the J call TRBJ2-7; D remains ambiguous. V lost 4 bases and J lost 3, with 4 bases in between. This CDR3 is 11 amino acids long. The germline V gene encodes CDR1 SNHLY and CDR2 FYNNEI.

The rearrangement links TRBV5-6 to TRBJ1-1; possibly TRBD1 for D (6 bases). With 4 bases removed from V and 2 bases from J, the gap between germline ends came to 12 bases. This CDR3 region has 14 residues. Germline CDR1 SGHDT, CDR2 YYEEEE. The CDR3 bases are TGTGCCAGCAGCAAAGGACAGAGTAACACTGAAGCTTTCTTT. Protein sequence: CASSKGQSNTEAFF.

This clone appeared a single time. This chain joins TRBV9 and TRBJ2-3; 9 bases match TRBD1. V lost 0 bases, J lost 2 bases, and 4 bases stayed unmatched. Germline lookup yields CDR1 SGDLS and CDR2 YYNGEE. CDR3 length: 16 residues. CDR3 in amino acids: CASSVDRGRLTDTQYF. CDR3 nucleotide sequence: TGTGCCAGCAGCGTAGACAGGGGGCGCCTCACAGATACGCAGTATTTT.

The chain has TRBV19 and TRBJ1-4, with 8 bases identical to TRBD1. Per the germline V gene, CDR1 is LNHDA and CDR2 is SQIVND (reference sequence). The CDR3 runs to 14 residues. Losses at the gene ends were 6 bases for V and 8 bases for J; bases not matched to a gene: 8. The CDR3 nucleotides are TGTGCCAGTAGAAAGGACAGGGCCGAAGAAAAACTGTTTTTT. It translates to CASRKDRAEEKLFF.

The chain links TRBV11-2 to TRBJ2-1, with 14 bases fitting TRBD2. CDR3 length equals 17 residues. Germline lookup yields CDR1 SGHAT and CDR2 FQNNGV. The junction had 10 bases not matched to a gene; V was cut back by 6 bases and J by 6 bases. The CDR3 sequence is CASSQGTSGSMINEQFF. CDR3 sequence (DNA): TGTGCCAGCAGTCAAGGGACTAGCGGGAGTATGATCAATGAGCAGTTCTTC. The variable domain in full, completed from reference TRBV11-2 and TRBJ2-1, reads EAGVAQSPRYKIIEKRQSVAFWCNPISGHATLYWYQQILGQGPKLLIQFQNNGVVDDSQLPKDRFSAERLKGVDSTLKIQPAKLEDSAVYLCASSQGTSGSMINEQFFGPGTRLTVL.

The rearrangement joins TRBV5-1 to TRBJ2-7; 7 positions agree with TRBD1. This CDR3 contains 16 residues. Germline trimming cut 2 bases from V and 3 bases from J; bases unmatched to any gene: 11. Germline assignment: CDR1 SGHRS and CDR2 YFSETQ. In nucleotides, the CDR3 is TGCGCCAGCAGCTTACAAACTTCGGACAGGAACTACGAGCAGTACTTC. As protein: CASSLQTSDRNYEQYF.

The chain has TRBV27 and TRBJ1-1; the match to TRBD1 covers 7 bases. Germline loops: CDR1 MNHEY, CDR2 SMNVEV (reference sequence). The V segment lost 6 bases and the J segment 1 base; nucleotides outside the gene matches: 8. CDR3 length: 15 amino acids. CDR3 residues: CASRLDRRSNTEAFF. CDR3 DNA: TGTGCCAGCAGGTTGGACAGGAGGTCGAACACTGAAGCTTTCTTT.

The chain couples TRBV7-2 to TRBJ2-2; TRBD2 agrees at 7 bases. V trimming: 6 bases; J trimming: 5 bases; junction bases outside the gene matches: 9. CDR1 and CDR2 from the germline V gene are SGHTA and FQGNSA. CDR3 length equals 15 residues. CDR3 region: CASSHPRLATGELFF. CDR3 bases: TGTGCCAGCAGTCACCCCCGACTAGCAACCGGGGAGCTGTTTTTT.

The rearrangement links TRBV29-1 to TRBJ1-5; D perhaps matches TRBD1 (5 bases). CDR1 is SQVTM and CDR2 is ANQGSEA in the germline V gene. The V gene lost 2 bases and the J gene lost 0 bases, with 11 bases spanning the gap. This CDR3 has 15 amino acids. The CDR3 DNA follows: TGCAGCGTTGAACAGGGCCCATATAGCAATCAGCCCCAGCATTTT. Its translation: CSVEQGPYSNQPQHF.

The rearrangement joins TRBV5-6 to TRBJ2-7, with D unclear. The CDR3 consists of 15 residues. CDR1 and CDR2 (germline): SGHDT, YYEEEE. Trimming shortened V by 1 base and J by 2 bases, and 13 bases separated the two germline ends. In DNA form, the CDR3 reads TGTGCCAGCAGCTTGAGTCCGGGCCCAGCCTACGAGCAGTACTTC. Translation gives CASSLSPGPAYEQYF.

The chain links TRBV5-1 to TRBJ2-7; 8 bases are a match to TRBD1. The V gene end was trimmed by 3 bases and the J gene end by 0 bases; junction bases not matched to a gene: 2. The CDR3 spans 14 residues. Germline values: CDR1 SGHRS, CDR2 YFSETQ. DNA of the CDR3: TGCGCCAGCAGCTGGGACAGGAGCTCCTACGAGCAGTACTTC. Translated, it gives CASSWDRSSYEQYF.

The chain links TRBV27 to TRBJ2-7; possible D gene TRBD2, 5 bases. The CDR3 sequence is 14 residues long. Per the germline V gene, CDR1 is MNHEY and CDR2 is SMNVEV (reference sequence). V gave up 8 bases and J gave up 1 base, with 15 bases separating them. The CDR3 reads CASGKSGNSYEQYF. The CDR3, as DNA: TGTGCCAGCGGAAAAAGCGGTAATTCCTACGAGCAGTACTTC.

The rearrangement uses TRBV28 and TRBJ2-1; 9 nucleotides line up with TRBD2. This CDR3 spans 15 amino acids. Germline V CDR1 and CDR2: MDHEN, SYDVKM. V was pared by 4 bases and J by 8 bases, with 9 bases of the junction left unmatched. The CDR3 DNA sequence: TGTGCCAGCAGTTACTTGGCGGGAGGGCCCTATGAGCAGTTCTTC. Translating gives CASSYLAGGPYEQFF. The full variable domain, rest sourced from reference TRBV28 and TRBJ2-1, is DVKVTQSSRYLVKRTGEKVFLECVQDMDHENMFWYRQDPGLGLRLIYFSYDVKMKEKGDIPEGYSVSREKKERFSLILESASTNQTSMYLCASSYLAGGPYEQFFGPGTRLTVL.

This chain joins TRBV5-4 and TRBJ2-7, with 8 bases aligning to TRBD2. Losses at the gene ends were 1 base for V and 2 bases for J; bases not matched to a gene: 5. The CDR3 loop spans 15 amino acids. Germline V CDR1 and CDR2: SGHNT, YYREEE (reference sequence). The CDR3 loop is CASSLPTSATYEQYF. The CDR3 DNA is TGTGCCAGCAGCTTGCCGACTAGCGCAACCTACGAGCAGTACTTC.

The chain is built from TRBV30 and TRBJ1-5, with a possible D match to TRBD1 (6 bases). This CDR3 spans 12 amino acids. V lost 5 bases, J lost 3 bases, and 8 bases lay in between. Germline CDR1 reads GTSNPN; CDR2 reads SVGIG (reference sequence). The CDR3 DNA sequence: TGTGCCTGGGACAGGTTCAATCAGCCCCAGCATTTT. Protein: CAWDRFNQPQHF.

Only one count was recorded for this clone. The chain has TRBV6-5 and TRBJ1-2; D perhaps matches TRBD1 (5 bases). The V end was cut by 4 bases, the J end by 8 bases, with 14 bases between. This CDR3 contains 13 residues. Germline lookup yields CDR1 MNHEY and CDR2 SVGAGI. The CDR3 nucleotides read TGTGCCAGCAGTTCGGCAGGGTATAGAGGCTACACCTTC. This translates into CASSSAGYRGYTF.

The chain combines TRBV5-1 with TRBJ2-7; D perhaps matches TRBD2 (6 bases). Trimming cost V 4 bases and J 3 bases, with 14 bases left between them. The germline V gene encodes CDR1 SGHRS and CDR2 YFSETQ. This CDR3 region has 14 residues. The CDR3 bases are TGCGCCAGCAGCCCCTTTTGGGGAGGCTACGAGCAGTACTTC. This translates into CASSPFWGGYEQYF.

The chain uses TRBV5-1 and TRBJ2-1; possibly TRBD1 for D (6 bases). V lost 4 bases, J lost 6 bases, and 14 bases lay in between. There are 14 residues in the CDR3. Germline CDR1 reads SGHRS; CDR2 reads YFSETQ. The CDR3 DNA sequence: TGCGCCAGCAGCGTCGGACAGTTGAGCAATGAGCAGTTCTTC. The encoded protein is CASSVGQLSNEQFF.

The chain joins TRBV11-3 to TRBJ1-6, with TRBD1 as a possible D gene (5 bases). Germline lookup yields CDR1 SGHNT and CDR2 YENEEA. CDR3 length: 13 residues. The V end lost 2 bases, the J end lost 12 bases, and 11 bases lay between the germline ends. In DNA, the CDR3 is TGTGCCAGCAGCTTACAGGGTGAACAACCCCTCCACTTT. It encodes CASSLQGEQPLHF. Full variable domain (rest looked up from reference TRBV11-3 and TRBJ1-6): EAGVVQSPRYKIIEKKQPVAFWCNPISGHNTLYWYLQNLGQGPELLIRYENEEAVDDSQLPKDRFSAERLKGVDSTLKIQPAELGDSAVYLCASSLQGEQPLHFGNGTRLTVT.

On this clone itself: The sample carries other DNA sequences with the same CDR3. The chain links TRBV30 to TRBJ2-3; D gene ambiguous. V dropped 3 bases and J dropped 6 bases, with 10 bases sitting between them. The CDR3 is 12 residues long. Looked up from germline, CDR1 is GTSNPN and CDR2 is SVGIG (reference sequence). The CDR3 DNA reads TGTGCCTGGAGCTTAGGAGCGGATACGCAGTATTTT. This translates into CAWSLGADTQYF.

The V call is TRBV11-3, the J call TRBJ2-1, with 11 bases fitting TRBD2. This CDR3 contains 16 residues. Trimming cost V 4 bases and J 4 bases; bases outside gene matches: 6. CDR1 and CDR2 from the germline V gene are SGHNT and YENEEA. CDR3 DNA sequence: TGTGCCAGCAGCTCGGGACTAGCGGTAAGGTACAATGAGCAGTTCTTC. It encodes CASSSGLAVRYNEQFF.

V gene TRBV6-5 combines with J gene TRBJ2-7; D call uncertain. V lost 2 bases and J lost 2, with 7 bases in between. Germline lookup yields CDR1 MNHEY and CDR2 SVGAGI. The CDR3 is 13 residues long. The CDR3 here is CASSYRETYEQYF. The CDR3 DNA reads TGTGCCAGCAGTTACAGGGAAACCTACGAGCAGTACTTC.

V usage is TRBV27 and J usage is TRBJ1-5; 7 nucleotides line up with TRBD1. V lost 1 base, J lost 3 bases, and 6 bases stayed unmatched. This CDR3 spans 16 amino acids. The germline gives CDR1 MNHEY, CDR2 SMNVEV (reference sequence). The CDR3 region is CASSLYFTGDNQPQHF. For the CDR3, the DNA is TGTGCCAGCAGTTTATACTTCACAGGGGACAATCAGCCCCAGCATTTT.